Listed below are T cell receptor beta chains from one sample, sequenced in a study of blood T cell repertoires in COVID-19. The data were produced by immunoSEQ multiplex PCR, yet TCRdb's version contains in-frame clones alone and is incomplete. The repertoire consists of about 80,000 clones, with about four fifths occurring once and the leading ten covering 9.5% to 15%. Sequenced input: peripheral blood. These receptors were obtained from a woman aged 40 to 55 with active or convalescent COVID-19. Both conserved end residues are part of each CDR3. D genes are given only for firm matches. Not all rows give a size; the values are once, few, many and, for expanded clones, a class.

j_call | v_call | cdr3_length | d_call | clone_size | cdr3_aa | cdr3_nt
TRBJ2-7 | TRBV3-1/TRBV3-2 | 14 | NA | few | CASSPTLGIYEQYF | TGTGCCAGCAGCCCTACACTAGGGATCTACGAGCAGTACTTC
TRBJ2-2 | TRBV18 | 14 | NA | NA | CASSPGRNTGELFF | TGTGCCAGCTCACCGGGCAGAAACACCGGGGAGCTGTTTTTT
TRBJ2-5 | TRBV29-1 | 11 | NA | NA | CSVWTEETQYF | TGCAGCGTTTGGACAGAAGAGACCCAGTACTTC
TRBJ1-6 | TRBV30 | 14 | NA | once | CAWRFGGANSPLHF | TGTGCCTGGAGGTTTGGGGGGGCAAATTCACCCCTCCACTTT
TRBJ2-2 | TRBV19 | 14 | NA | NA | CASTRTGNTGELFF | TGTGCCAGTACCAGAACAGGGAACACCGGGGAGCTGTTTTTT
TRBJ1-2 | TRBV24-1 | 13 | NA | NA | CATSDPGDYGYTF | TGTGCCACCAGTGATCCAGGGGACTATGGCTACACCTTC
TRBJ2-1 | TRBV7-2 | 13 | NA | NA | CASRTPGYNEQFF | TGTGCCAGCAGAACCCCAGGATACAATGAGCAGTTCTTC
TRBJ2-1 | TRBV3-1/TRBV3-2 | 11 | NA | NA | CASREYNEQFF | TGTGCCAGTAGAGAGTACAATGAGCAGTTCTTC
TRBJ2-3 | TRBV7-2 | 18 | TRBD2 | NA | CASSLDSTSGSSTDTQYF | TGTGCCAGCAGCTTGGACTCGACTAGCGGGAGTAGCACAGATACGCAGTATTTT
TRBJ2-3 | TRBV4-3 | 19 | TRBD1 | NA | CASSHEGTAGGPSTDTQYF | TGCGCCAGCAGCCACGAGGGAACTGCAGGGGGCCCTAGCACAGATACGCAGTATTTT
TRBJ2-5 | TRBV5-1 | 13 | TRBD2 | NA | CASSGTSWETQYF | TGCGCCAGCAGCGGGACTAGCTGGGAGACCCAGTACTTC
TRBJ2-1 | TRBV19 | 15 | NA | NA | CASSIGGTFYNEQFF | TGTGCCAGTAGTATAGGAGGCACTTTCTACAATGAGCAGTTCTTC
TRBJ1-1 | TRBV12-3/TRBV12-4 | 13 | NA | NA | CASREADDTEAFF | TGTGCCAGCAGGGAGGCCGACGACACTGAAGCTTTCTTT